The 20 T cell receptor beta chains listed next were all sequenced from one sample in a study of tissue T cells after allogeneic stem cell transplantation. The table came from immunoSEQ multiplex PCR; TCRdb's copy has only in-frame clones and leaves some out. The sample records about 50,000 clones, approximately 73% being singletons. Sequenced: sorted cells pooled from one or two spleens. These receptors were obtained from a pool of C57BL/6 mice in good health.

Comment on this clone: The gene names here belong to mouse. The CDR3 DNA, read in part, is TGTGCCAGCAGCCAAGCCCCCCCCGGGACTGGGGAAGACACCCAGTAC. Protein: CASSQAPPGTGEDTQY. The whole CDR3 protein reads CASSQAPPGTGEDTQYF. The J gene is TRBJ2-5, the V gene TRBV2; 10 bases agree with TRBD2. The read gets to within 1 residue of the CDR3 end, and the germline J gene fills in the rest. Germline lookup yields CDR1 LGHNA and CDR2 YSYQKL. V was pared by 1 base and J by 4 bases, with 8 bases of the junction left unmatched. The CDR3 length is 17 residues.

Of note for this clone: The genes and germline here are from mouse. CDR3 in amino acids: CASRLRRGNYAEQFF. The CDR3 bases that were read are TGTGCCAGCAGGCTAAGGCGGGGGAACTATGCTGAGCAGTTC. The chain carries TRBV3 and TRBJ2-1; either TRBD1 or TRBD2 may supply D (5 bases each). From the germline J gene comes the end of the CDR3, since the read stops 1 residue before it. V lost 6 bases to trimming and J lost 1 base, with 13 bases between them. Germline V lookup: CDR1 SNHLY, CDR2 FYNGKV (reference sequence). The CDR3 length is 15 residues.

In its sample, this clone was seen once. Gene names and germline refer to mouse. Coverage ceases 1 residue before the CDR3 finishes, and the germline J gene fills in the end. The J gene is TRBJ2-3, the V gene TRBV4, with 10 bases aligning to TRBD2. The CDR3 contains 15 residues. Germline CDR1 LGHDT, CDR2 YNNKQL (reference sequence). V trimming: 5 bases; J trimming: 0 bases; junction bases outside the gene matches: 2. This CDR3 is CASSRGLGSAETLYF. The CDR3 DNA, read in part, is TGTGCCAGCAGCCGGGGACTGGGGAGTGCAGAAACGCTGTAT.

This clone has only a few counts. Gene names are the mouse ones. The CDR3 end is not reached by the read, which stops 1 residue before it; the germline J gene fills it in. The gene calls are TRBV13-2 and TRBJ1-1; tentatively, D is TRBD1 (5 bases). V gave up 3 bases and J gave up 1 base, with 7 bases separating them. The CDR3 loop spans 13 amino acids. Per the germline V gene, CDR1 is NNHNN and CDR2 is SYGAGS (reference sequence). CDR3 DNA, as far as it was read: TGTGCCAGCGGTGCCGACAGAAACACAGAAGTCTTC. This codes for CASGADRNTEVF. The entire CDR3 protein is CASGADRNTEVFF.

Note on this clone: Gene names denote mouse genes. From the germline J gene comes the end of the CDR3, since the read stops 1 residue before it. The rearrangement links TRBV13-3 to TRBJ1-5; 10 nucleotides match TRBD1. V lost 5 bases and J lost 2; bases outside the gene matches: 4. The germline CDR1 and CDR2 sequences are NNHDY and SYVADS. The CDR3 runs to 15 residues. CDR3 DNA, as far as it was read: TGTGCCAGCAGGACAGGGGGCGCATACAACCAGGCTCCGCTT. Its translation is CASRTGGAYNQAPL. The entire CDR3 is CASRTGGAYNQAPLF.

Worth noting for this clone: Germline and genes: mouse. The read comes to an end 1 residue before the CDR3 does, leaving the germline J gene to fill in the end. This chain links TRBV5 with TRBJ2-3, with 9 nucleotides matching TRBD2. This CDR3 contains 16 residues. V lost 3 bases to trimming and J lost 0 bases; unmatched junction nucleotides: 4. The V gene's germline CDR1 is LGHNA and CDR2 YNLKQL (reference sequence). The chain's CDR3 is CASSHGGARSAETLYF. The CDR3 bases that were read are TGTGCCAGCAGCCATGGGGGGGCCAGGAGTGCAGAAACGCTGTAT.

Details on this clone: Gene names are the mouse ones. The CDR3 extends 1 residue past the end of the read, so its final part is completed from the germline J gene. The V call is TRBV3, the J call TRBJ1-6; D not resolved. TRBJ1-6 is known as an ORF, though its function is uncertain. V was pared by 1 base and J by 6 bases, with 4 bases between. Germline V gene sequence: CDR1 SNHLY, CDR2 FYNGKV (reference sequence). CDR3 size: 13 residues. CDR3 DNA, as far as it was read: TGTGCCAGCAGCTTAGGGGGTAATTCGCCCCTCTAC. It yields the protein CASSLGGNSPLY. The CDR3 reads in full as CASSLGGNSPLYF.

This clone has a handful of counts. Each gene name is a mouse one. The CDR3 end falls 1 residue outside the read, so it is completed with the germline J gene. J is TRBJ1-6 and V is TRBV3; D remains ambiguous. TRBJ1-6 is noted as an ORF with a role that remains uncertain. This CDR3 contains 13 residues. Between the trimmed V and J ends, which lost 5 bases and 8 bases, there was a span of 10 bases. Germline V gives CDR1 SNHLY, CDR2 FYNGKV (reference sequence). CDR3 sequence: CASSLNGDSPLYF. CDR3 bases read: TGTGCCAGCAGCCTAAATGGGGATTCGCCCCTCTAC.

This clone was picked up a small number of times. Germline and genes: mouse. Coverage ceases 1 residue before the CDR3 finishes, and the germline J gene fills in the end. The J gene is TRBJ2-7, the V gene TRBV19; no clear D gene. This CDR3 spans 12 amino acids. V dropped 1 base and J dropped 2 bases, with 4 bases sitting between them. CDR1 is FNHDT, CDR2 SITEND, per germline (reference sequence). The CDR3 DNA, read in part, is TGTGCCAGCAGTATACAGACCTATGAACAGTAC. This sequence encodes CASSIQTYEQY. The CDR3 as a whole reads CASSIQTYEQYF.

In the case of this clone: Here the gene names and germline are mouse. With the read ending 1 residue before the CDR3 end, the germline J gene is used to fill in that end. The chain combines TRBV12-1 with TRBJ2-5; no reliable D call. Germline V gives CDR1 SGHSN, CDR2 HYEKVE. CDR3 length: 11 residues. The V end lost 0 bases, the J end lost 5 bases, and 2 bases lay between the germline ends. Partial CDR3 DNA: TGTGCCAGCTCTCTCAGAGACACCCAGTAC. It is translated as CASSLRDTQY. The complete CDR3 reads CASSLRDTQYF.

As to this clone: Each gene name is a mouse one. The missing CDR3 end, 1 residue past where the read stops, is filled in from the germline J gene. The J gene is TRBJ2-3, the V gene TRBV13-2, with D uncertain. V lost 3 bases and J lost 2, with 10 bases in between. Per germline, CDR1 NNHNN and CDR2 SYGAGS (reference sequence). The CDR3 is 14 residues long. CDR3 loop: CASGGAGFAETLYF. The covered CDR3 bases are TGTGCCAGCGGTGGGGCCGGGTTTGCAGAAACGCTGTAT.

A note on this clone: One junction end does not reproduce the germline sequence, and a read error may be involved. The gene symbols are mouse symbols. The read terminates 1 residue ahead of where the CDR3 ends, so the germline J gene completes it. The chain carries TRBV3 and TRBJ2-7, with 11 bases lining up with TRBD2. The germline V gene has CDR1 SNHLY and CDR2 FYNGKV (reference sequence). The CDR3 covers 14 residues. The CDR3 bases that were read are TGTGCCGGCAGCTTAGACTGGGGGGGCTATGAACAGTAC. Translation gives CAGSLDWGGYEQY. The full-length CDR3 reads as CAGSLDWGGYEQYF.

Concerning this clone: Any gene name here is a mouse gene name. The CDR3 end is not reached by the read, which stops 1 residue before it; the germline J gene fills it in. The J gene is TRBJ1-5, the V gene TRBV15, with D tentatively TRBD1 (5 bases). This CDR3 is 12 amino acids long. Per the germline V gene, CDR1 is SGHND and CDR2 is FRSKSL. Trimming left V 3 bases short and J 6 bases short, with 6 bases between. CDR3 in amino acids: CASSFGGQAPLF. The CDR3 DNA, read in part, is TGTGCCAGCAGTTTTGGGGGCCAGGCTCCGCTT.

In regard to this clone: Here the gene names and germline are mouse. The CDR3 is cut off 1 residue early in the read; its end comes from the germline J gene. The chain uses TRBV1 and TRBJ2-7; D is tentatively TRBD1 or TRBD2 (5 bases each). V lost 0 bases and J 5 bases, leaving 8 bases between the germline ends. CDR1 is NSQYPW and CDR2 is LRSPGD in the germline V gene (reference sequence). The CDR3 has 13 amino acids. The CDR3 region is CTCSADRGDEQYF. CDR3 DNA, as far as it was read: TGCACCTGCAGTGCAGATCGGGGCGATGAACAGTAC.

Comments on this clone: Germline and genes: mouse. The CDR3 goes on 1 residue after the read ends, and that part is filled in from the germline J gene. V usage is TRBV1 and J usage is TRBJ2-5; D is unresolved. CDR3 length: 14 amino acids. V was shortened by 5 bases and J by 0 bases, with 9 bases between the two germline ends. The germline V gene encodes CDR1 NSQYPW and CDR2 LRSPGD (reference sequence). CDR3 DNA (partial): TGCACCTGCAGTATCCAGATTAACCAAGACACCCAGTAC. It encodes CTCSIQINQDTQY. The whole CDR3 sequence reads CTCSIQINQDTQYF.

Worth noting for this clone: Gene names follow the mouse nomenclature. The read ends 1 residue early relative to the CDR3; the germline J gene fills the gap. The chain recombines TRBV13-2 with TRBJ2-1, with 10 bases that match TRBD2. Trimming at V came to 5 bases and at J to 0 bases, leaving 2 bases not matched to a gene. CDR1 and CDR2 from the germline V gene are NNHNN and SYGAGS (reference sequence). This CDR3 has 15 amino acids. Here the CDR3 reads CASGGLGDNYAEQFF. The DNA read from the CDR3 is TGTGCCAGCGGCGGACTGGGGGATAACTATGCTGAGCAGTTC.

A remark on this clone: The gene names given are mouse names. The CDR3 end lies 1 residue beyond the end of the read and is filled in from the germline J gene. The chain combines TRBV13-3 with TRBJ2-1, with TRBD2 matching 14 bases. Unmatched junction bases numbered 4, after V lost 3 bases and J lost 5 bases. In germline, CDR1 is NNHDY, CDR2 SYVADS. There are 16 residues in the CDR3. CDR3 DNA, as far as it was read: TGTGCCAGCAGTGGGGGACTGGGGGGGCGACATGCTGAGCAGTTC. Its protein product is CASSGGLGGRHAEQF. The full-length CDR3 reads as CASSGGLGGRHAEQFF.

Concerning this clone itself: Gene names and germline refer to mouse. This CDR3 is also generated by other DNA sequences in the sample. Here the CDR3 reads CGARLGGDTQYF. The CDR3 bases that were read are TGTGGTGCTAGACTGGGGGGGGACACCCAGTAC. V is TRBV20 and J is TRBJ2-5; 10 bases align to TRBD2. The sequence runs out 1 residue before the end of the CDR3; the remainder is reconstructed from the germline J gene. The germline V gene has CDR1 GFQATS and CDR2 STVNSAI. J was trimmed by 6 bases and V by 3 bases; bases with no gene match: 0. This CDR3 is built from 12 residues. Variable domain in full (rest from reference TRBV20 and TRBJ2-5): GALVYQYPRRTICKSGTSMRMECQAVGFQATSVAWYRQSPQKTFELIALSTVNSAIKYEQNFTQEKFPISHPNLSFSSMTVLNAYLEDRGLYLCGARLGGDTQYFGPGTRLLVL.

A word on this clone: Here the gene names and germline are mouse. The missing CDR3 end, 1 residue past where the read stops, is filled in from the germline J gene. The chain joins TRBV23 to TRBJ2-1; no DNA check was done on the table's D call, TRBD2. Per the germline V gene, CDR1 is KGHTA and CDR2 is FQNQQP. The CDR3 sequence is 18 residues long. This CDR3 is CSSSQSNLGGRGYAEQFF. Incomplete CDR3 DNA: TGCTCCAGCAGTCAATCAAACCTGGGGGGGCGCGGCTATGCTGAGCAGTTC. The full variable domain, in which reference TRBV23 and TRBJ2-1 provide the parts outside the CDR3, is DAAVTQKPRYLIKMKGQEAEMKCIPEKGHTAVFWYQQKQSKELKFLIYFQNQQPLDQIDMVKERFSAVCPSSSLCSLGIRTCEAEDSALYLCSSSQSNLGGRGYAEQFFGPGTRLTVL.

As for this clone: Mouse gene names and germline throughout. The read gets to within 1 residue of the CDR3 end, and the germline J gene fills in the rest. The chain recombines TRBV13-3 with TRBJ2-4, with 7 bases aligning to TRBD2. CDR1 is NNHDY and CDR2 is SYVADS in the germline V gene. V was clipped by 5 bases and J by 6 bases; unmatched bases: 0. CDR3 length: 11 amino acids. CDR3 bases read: TGTGCCAGCAGGACTGGGAACACCTTGTAC. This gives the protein CASRTGNTLY. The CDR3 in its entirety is CASRTGNTLYF.